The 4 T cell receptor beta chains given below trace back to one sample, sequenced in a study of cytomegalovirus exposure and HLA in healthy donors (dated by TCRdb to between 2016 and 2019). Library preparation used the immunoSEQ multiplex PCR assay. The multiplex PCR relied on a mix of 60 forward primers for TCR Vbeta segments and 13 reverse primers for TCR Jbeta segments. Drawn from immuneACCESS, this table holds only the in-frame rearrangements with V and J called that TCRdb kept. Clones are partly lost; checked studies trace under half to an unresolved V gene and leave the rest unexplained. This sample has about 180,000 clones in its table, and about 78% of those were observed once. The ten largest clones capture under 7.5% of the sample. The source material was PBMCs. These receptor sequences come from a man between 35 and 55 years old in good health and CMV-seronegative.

CDR3 sequence reads: CASSTDRGNEQFF. CDR3 bases: TGTGCCAGTAGTACCGACAGGGGCAATGAGCAGTTCTTC. The rearrangement uses TRBV19 and TRBJ2-1, with 8 bases aligning to TRBD1. The CDR3 consists of 13 residues. The germline CDR1 and CDR2 sequences are LNHDA and SQIVND (reference sequence). Trimming took 4 bases from V and 6 from J; bases not matched to a gene: 2.

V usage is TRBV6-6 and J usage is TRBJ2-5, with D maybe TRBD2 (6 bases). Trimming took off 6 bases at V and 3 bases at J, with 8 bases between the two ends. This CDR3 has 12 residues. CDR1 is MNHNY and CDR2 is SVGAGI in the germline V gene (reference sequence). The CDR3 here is CASRAGEETQYF. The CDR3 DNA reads TGTGCCAGCAGAGCGGGCGAAGAGACCCAGTACTTC.

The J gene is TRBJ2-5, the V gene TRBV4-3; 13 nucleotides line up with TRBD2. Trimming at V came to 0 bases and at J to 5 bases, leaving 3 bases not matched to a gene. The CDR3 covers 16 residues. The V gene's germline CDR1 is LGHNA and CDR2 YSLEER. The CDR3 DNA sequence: TGCGCCAGCAGCCAAGAAGGGACTAGCGGGGCCGAGACCCAGTACTTC. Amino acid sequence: CASSQEGTSGAETQYF.

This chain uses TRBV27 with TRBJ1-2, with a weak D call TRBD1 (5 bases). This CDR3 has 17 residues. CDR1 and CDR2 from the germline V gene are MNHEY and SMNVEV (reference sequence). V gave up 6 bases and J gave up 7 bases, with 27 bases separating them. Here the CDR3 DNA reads TGTGCCAGCAGCCCTGACAGCTCGGCCCATAGTTTCCTTGGCTACACCTTC. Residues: CASSPDSSAHSFLGYTF.